The 27 T cell receptor beta chains listed next were all sequenced from one sample in a study of blood T cells in healthy people across ages. Primers used in a second PCR of about 6 to 11 cycles were a sample-barcoded 5' primer and a J-beta primer mix. TCRdb re-analysed the 5' RACE reads in MiXCR, keeping a single row per CDR3 protein. The sample shows around 1,600,000 distinct CDR3 sequences, roughly two fifths of them seen only once. Specimen: blood. These receptors came from a woman under 30 in good health.

This clonotype was detected only a few times. The chain employs TRBV5-8 and TRBJ2-3; the D is unclear. The CDR3 totals 14 residues. The V end lost 4 bases, the J end lost 1 base, and 10 bases lay between the germline ends. Looked up from germline, CDR1 is SGHTS and CDR2 is YDEGEE. The CDR3 spells CASSLDPRTDTQYF. CDR3 DNA: TGTGCCAGCAGCCTGGACCCGCGCACAGATACGCAGTATTTT.

This chain links TRBV6-2 or TRBV6-3 with TRBJ2-5, with TRBD2 as a possible D gene (5 bases). The tail of the sequence fits TRBJ2-7 better, so the J call may be wrong. The CDR3 is made up of 13 amino acids. Looked up from germline, CDR1 is MNHEY and CDR2 is SVGEGT. CDR3 protein: CASSFLAAYEQYF. CDR3 bases: TGTGCCAGCAGTTTTCTAGCCGCCTACGAGCAGTACTTC.

The gene calls are TRBV7-2 and TRBJ1-5, with D perhaps TRBD1 (6 bases). There are 16 residues in the CDR3. Trimming stripped 5 bases from V and 4 bases from J, with 18 bases between. Per the germline V gene, CDR1 is SGHTA and CDR2 is FQGNSA. DNA for the CDR3: TGTGCCAGCAGCCCAAGCGGCAGGGGCGGAAATCAGCCCCAGCATTTT. This translates into CASSPSGRGGNQPQHF.

The CDR3 here is CASSRGLAGDYEQFF. The CDR3 DNA sequence: TGTGCCAGCAGCCGGGGACTAGCGGGAGACTATGAGCAGTTCTTC. This sequence joins TRBV11-3 and TRBJ2-1; 14 bases agree with TRBD2. V lost 5 bases to trimming and J lost 8 bases; unmatched junction nucleotides: 5. CDR1 and CDR2 (germline): SGHNT, YENEEA. CDR3 length: 15 amino acids.

The chain uses TRBV30 and TRBJ2-7, with a weak D call TRBD2 (5 bases). This CDR3 is built from 12 residues. The V and J ends lost 0 bases and 6 bases respectively, with 9 bases between them. Germline CDR1 and CDR2: GTSNPN and SVGIG (reference sequence). CDR3 sequence (DNA): TGTGCCTGGAGTGTACCGGGGAGCGAGCAGTACTTC. It codes for CAWSVPGSEQYF.

CDR3 residues: CATLAGGETQYF. CDR3 bases: TGTGCCACCCTAGCGGGAGGGGAGACCCAGTACTTC. The V and J genes are TRBV10-3 and TRBJ2-5, with 12 bases fitting TRBD2. V was pared by 10 bases and J by 5 bases, with 2 bases of the junction left unmatched. The CDR3 length is 12 residues. In germline, CDR1 is ENHRY, CDR2 SYGVKD.

This chain uses TRBV28 with TRBJ2-7, with TRBD2 as a possible D gene (6 bases). V lost 3 bases, J lost 6 bases, and 15 bases lay in between. The V gene's germline CDR1 is MDHEN and CDR2 SYDVKM. CDR3 length: 14 residues. CDR3 sequence (DNA): TGTGCCAGCAGTTTGCGGGGATTAGTAGGCGAGCAGTACTTC. This codes for CASSLRGLVGEQYF. Full variable domain (remainder filled in from reference TRBV28 and TRBJ2-7): DVKVTQSSRYLVKRTGEKVFLECVQDMDHENMFWYRQDPGLGLRLIYFSYDVKMKEKGDIPEGYSVSREKKERFSLILESASTNQTSMYLCASSLRGLVGEQYFGPGTRLTVT.

The genes are TRBV6-5 and TRBJ1-1; D ambiguous. Germline CDR1 and CDR2: MNHEY and SVGAGI. The V gene lost 7 bases and the J gene lost 1 base, with 10 bases spanning the gap. This CDR3 contains 13 residues. CDR3 nucleotide sequence: TGTGCCAGCATTGGTACAGAGAACACTGAAGCTTTCTTT. Encoded protein: CASIGTENTEAFF.

The genes are TRBV4-1 and TRBJ2-1, with a possible D match to TRBD2 (6 bases). With 4 bases removed from V and 0 bases from J, the gap between germline ends came to 7 bases. Germline V CDR1 and CDR2: MGHRA, YSYEKL. The CDR3 has 14 amino acids. In nucleotides, the CDR3 is TGCGCCAGCAGCCGGGGACTCTCCTACAATGAGCAGTTCTTC. Translated: CASSRGLSYNEQFF.

The chain employs TRBV2 and TRBJ2-2, with 9 bases lining up with TRBD1. The CDR3 length is 14 residues. With 6 bases clipped from V and 4 bases from J, the junction kept 3 bases outside the gene matches. Per the germline V gene, CDR1 is SNHLY and CDR2 is FYNNEI. Here the CDR3 DNA reads TGTGCCAGCAGGGACAGGGGTCGCACCGGGGAGCTGTTTTTT. Its translation: CASRDRGRTGELFF.

This clonotype was seen a few times. The rearrangement joins TRBV20-1 to TRBJ2-7; TRBD2 matches at 10 bases. Losses at the gene ends were 5 bases for V and 3 bases for J; bases not matched to a gene: 10. Per the germline V gene, CDR1 is DFQATT and CDR2 is SNEGSKA (reference sequence). This CDR3 region has 15 residues. This CDR3 reads CSASPKLAGSYEQYF. CDR3 nucleotide sequence: TGCAGTGCTTCCCCCAAACTAGCGGGGAGCTACGAGCAGTACTTC.

This chain links TRBV5-1 with TRBJ2-2; no firm D call. V was trimmed by 3 bases and J by 6 bases, leaving 9 bases between them. The CDR3 is made up of 13 amino acids. In germline, CDR1 is SGHRS, CDR2 YFSETQ. The CDR3 region is CASSWAPSGELFF. The CDR3 bases are TGCGCCAGCAGCTGGGCCCCGTCCGGGGAGCTGTTTTTT. The full variable domain, rest sourced from reference TRBV5-1 and TRBJ2-2, is KAGVTQTPRYLIKTRGQQVTLSCSPISGHRSVSWYQQTPGQGLQFLFEYFSETQRNKGNFPGRFSGRQFSNSRSEMNVSTLELGDSALYLCASSWAPSGELFFGEGSRLTVL.

This chain uses TRBV29-1 with TRBJ2-1; D gene uncertain. The germline V and J ends were trimmed by 5 bases and 9 bases, with 20 bases remaining between them. Germline V gene sequence: CDR1 SQVTM, CDR2 ANQGSEA. The length of the CDR3 is 14 residues. The DNA of the CDR3 is TGCAGCGTTCGGGCCCTCCGACCGGAAGGTGAGCAGTTCTTC. The encoded protein is CSVRALRPEGEQFF.

This clonotype came up a few times. The chain joins TRBV7-2 to TRBJ2-7; perhaps D is TRBD1 or TRBD2 (5 bases each). The V end was cut by 2 bases, the J end by 6 bases, with 8 bases between. Germline CDR1 reads SGHTA; CDR2 reads FQGNSA. This CDR3 has 12 amino acids. The CDR3 DNA reads TGTGCCAGCAGCTTATGGGGGTCCGAGCAGTACTTC. This sequence encodes CASSLWGSEQYF.

This clonotype was seen more than once but under ten times. V gene TRBV6-1 combines with J gene TRBJ1-2; no clear D gene. The CDR3 has 17 residues. Trimming cost V 5 bases and J 3 bases, with 22 bases left between them. Germline CDR1 is MNHNS and CDR2 is SASEGT. The CDR3 sequence is CASSPSRARYSYYGYTF. As DNA, the CDR3 is TGTGCCAGCAGTCCTTCCCGCGCCAGGTACTCCTACTATGGCTACACCTTC.

In its sample, this clonotype was seen once. V and J are TRBV19 and TRBJ2-1; the match to TRBD2 covers 9 bases. With 5 bases clipped from V and 3 bases from J, the junction kept 5 bases outside the gene matches. CDR3 length: 15 residues. CDR1 is LNHDA and CDR2 is SQIVND in the germline V gene (reference sequence). The CDR3 spells CASSLAGTYYNEQFF. The CDR3 bases are TGTGCCAGTAGTCTAGCGGGGACTTACTACAATGAGCAGTTCTTC.

V and J are TRBV7-9 and TRBJ1-4; D is ambiguous. Germline loops: CDR1 SEHNR, CDR2 FQNEAQ (reference sequence). V was trimmed by 3 bases and J by 0 bases, leaving 8 bases between them. CDR3 length: 15 residues. Written as DNA, the CDR3 is TGTGCCAGCAGCTTCAGCCAGACAACTAATGAAAAACTGTTTTTT. Translating it yields CASSFSQTTNEKLFF.

The chain joins TRBV9 to TRBJ1-2, with 7 nucleotides matching TRBD1. After removal of 5 bases from V and 5 bases from J, the junction contained 12 bases not matched to a gene. Germline V CDR1 and CDR2: SGDLS, YYNGEE. CDR3 size: 15 residues. The CDR3 DNA reads as TGTGCCAGCAGTACCCACACAGGGGAAGATTATGGCTACACCTTC. Amino acids: CASSTHTGEDYGYTF.

This clonotype was counted a few times. The chain has TRBV20-1 and TRBJ1-6; D gene unclear. The CDR3 is 13 amino acids. Germline lookup yields CDR1 DFQATT and CDR2 SNEGSKA (reference sequence). The germline V and J ends were trimmed by 3 bases and 10 bases, with 13 bases remaining between them. The CDR3 DNA sequence: TGCAGTGCTAGGGGATCGGTTCGCTCACCCCTCCACTTT. Residues: CSARGSVRSPLHF.

This clonotype was seen a few times. The chain couples TRBV9 to TRBJ2-7; D gene uncertain. Germline CDR1 is SGDLS and CDR2 is YYNGEE. CDR3 length: 14 amino acids. Trimming removed 0 bases from V and 5 bases from J, with 12 bases in between. The CDR3 coding sequence is TGTGCCAGCAGCGTAGAGGTTAGTGAAGACGAGCAGTACTTC. Protein sequence: CASSVEVSEDEQYF.

This chain joins TRBV7-9 and TRBJ2-7; tentative D call: TRBD1 (6 bases). This CDR3 has 14 residues. Germline CDR1 and CDR2: SEHNR and FQNEAQ (reference sequence). V lost 4 bases, J lost 5 bases, and 15 bases lay in between. CDR3 nucleotide sequence: TGTGCCAGCAGCTATCGAGAACAGGGTAACGAGCAGTACTTC. Amino acid sequence: CASSYREQGNEQYF.

The rearrangement uses TRBV6-5 and TRBJ1-4; D might be TRBD1 (6 bases). V lost 0 bases, J lost 0 bases, and 8 bases lay in between. Per the germline V gene, CDR1 is MNHEY and CDR2 is SVGAGI. The CDR3 is 16 amino acids. The CDR3 loop reads CASSYSWTATNEKLFF. The CDR3, as DNA: TGTGCCAGCAGTTACTCGTGGACAGCAACTAATGAAAAACTGTTTTTT.

In regard to this clonotype: The junction and the germline gene differ at one end; a read error may be behind it. The chain uses TRBV4-3 and TRBJ1-2, with unresolved D. Germline values: CDR1 LGHNA, CDR2 YSLEER. This CDR3 is 14 amino acids long. CDR3 region: CASSQDLSNHGYTF. The CDR3 DNA sequence: TGCGCCAGCAGCCAAGATCTCTCTAACCATGGCTACACCTTC.

This clonotype was counted a few times. The chain employs TRBV19 and TRBJ2-3; D gene ambiguous. Trimming took off 5 bases at V and 0 bases at J, with 12 bases between the two ends. The CDR3 runs 15 residues. From germline, CDR1 is LNHDA and CDR2 SQIVND (reference sequence). CDR3 nucleotide sequence: TGTGCCAGTAGTGATAGGCCGGAAAGCACAGATACGCAGTATTTT. Protein: CASSDRPESTDTQYF.

This clonotype was counted a few times. The chain uses TRBV20-1 and TRBJ1-5, with a tentative D call TRBD1 (5 bases). The CDR3 is made up of 16 amino acids. The germline V gene has CDR1 DFQATT and CDR2 SNEGSKA (reference sequence). Between the trimmed V and J ends, which lost 6 bases and 0 bases, there was a span of 18 bases. The CDR3 DNA follows: TGCAGTGCACCCATCCCCCCAGGGCATAGCAATCAGCCCCAGCATTTT. It encodes CSAPIPPGHSNQPQHF.

This clonotype occurred a few times. V is TRBV9 and J is TRBJ2-3; D not certain. The ends were cut back, 7 bases at V and 0 bases at J, with 6 bases in the middle. Per the germline V gene, CDR1 is SGDLS and CDR2 is YYNGEE. This CDR3 is 12 amino acids long. CDR3 amino acids: CASVPSTDTQYF. The CDR3 DNA reads as TGTGCCAGCGTACCAAGCACAGATACGCAGTATTTT. The full variable domain, in which reference TRBV9 and TRBJ2-3 provide the parts outside the CDR3, is DSGVTQTPKHLITATGQRVTLRCSPRSGDLSVYWYQQSLDQGLQFLIQYYNGEERAKGNILERFSAQQFPDLHSELNLSSLELGDSALYFCASVPSTDTQYFGPGTRLTVL.

The V gene is TRBV7-3, the J gene TRBJ2-2; D is possibly TRBD1 (5 bases). V gave up 7 bases and J gave up 4 bases, with 19 bases separating them. The CDR3 spans 16 residues. The germline V gene has CDR1 SGHTA and CDR2 FQGTGA. The CDR3 here is CASIPGPTDRTGELFF. In DNA form, the CDR3 reads TGTGCCAGCATCCCTGGTCCGACAGACCGCACCGGGGAGCTGTTTTTT.